This entry features one T cell receptor beta chain sequence. MiXCR, applied by TCRdb to the RT-PCR reads, yields one record per CDR3 protein. The sample shows hundreds of thousands of distinct CDR3 sequences, approximately 7.6% of them seen only once. This specimen belongs to a study of response to subunit inactivated influenza vaccine. This receptor was obtained from a man between 50 and 69 years old who received an inactivated influenza vaccine. The input for sequencing was PBMCs from blood, taken roughly 24 months after vaccination.

The CDR3 DNA is TGTGCCAGCCAATACTCGTGCCTAGCCGCCTCCTACAATGAGCAGTTCTTC. Its translation is CASQYSCLAASYNEQFF. This chain links TRBV9 with TRBJ2-1, with a weak D call TRBD2 (5 bases). The CDR3 consists of 17 residues. In germline, CDR1 is SGDLS, CDR2 YYNGEE. V was trimmed by 7 bases and J by 0 bases, leaving 20 bases between them. The variable domain in full, completed from reference TRBV9 and TRBJ2-1, reads DSGVTQTPKHLITATGQRVTLRCSPRSGDLSVYWYQQSLDQGLQFLIQYYNGEERAKGNILERFSAQQFPDLHSELNLSSLELGDSALYFCASQYSCLAASYNEQFFGPGTRLTVL.